One sample yielded the 14 T cell receptor beta chains listed below, sequenced in a study of blood T cell repertoires in COVID-19. Libraries were prepared by immunoSEQ multiplex PCR; TCRdb keeps only in-frame clonotypes and omits some of them. The sample has 130,000 or so clones, roughly 90% seen once. The sequencing input was peripheral blood. The origin of the receptors is a human donor with COVID-19, enrolled during active disease. The donor label of this sample is uncertain.

This chain uses TRBV6-5 with TRBJ2-3, with D perhaps TRBD1 (5 bases). The CDR3 runs 15 residues. V was pared by 6 bases and J by 0 bases, with 13 bases between. The germline V gene has CDR1 MNHEY and CDR2 SVGAGI. The CDR3 protein is CASRSPQGSTDTQYF. In DNA form, the CDR3 reads TGTGCCAGCAGATCCCCGCAGGGAAGCACAGATACGCAGTATTTT.

The V gene is TRBV15, the J gene TRBJ2-3, with a tentative D call TRBD1 (6 bases). Germline lookup yields CDR1 LNHNV and CDR2 YYDKDF (reference sequence). V was pared by 0 bases and J by 1 base, with 11 bases between. This CDR3 spans 16 amino acids. The chain's CDR3 is CATSRDRAGGTDTQYF. DNA for the CDR3: TGTGCCACCAGCAGAGATCGGGCAGGGGGCACAGATACGCAGTATTTT.

This sequence joins TRBV5-4 and TRBJ2-7; 10 bases are shared with TRBD1. The CDR3 contains 15 residues. CDR1 and CDR2 from the germline V gene are SGHNT and YYREEE (reference sequence). V shed 0 bases, J shed 3 bases, and the junction held 3 bases outside the gene matches. CDR3: CASSLGGQGYYEQYF. As DNA, the CDR3 is TGTGCCAGCAGCTTGGGGGGACAGGGGTACTACGAGCAGTACTTC.

Comments on this clone: Germline is not matched at one junction end, which may reflect a read error. This chain links TRBV2 with TRBJ2-7, with unresolved D. The CDR3 covers 14 residues. Germline assignment: CDR1 SNHLY and CDR2 FYNNEI. The CDR3 nucleotides are TGTGCCAGCAGTGTTCTTACTGCCTCCTCCGAGCAGTACTTC. Translating gives CASSVLTASSEQYF.

The chain has TRBV11-3 and TRBJ2-5; 8 bases fit TRBD1. The CDR3 has 14 residues. Germline assignment: CDR1 SGHNT and CDR2 YENEEA. V lost 5 bases and J lost 3; bases outside the gene matches: 5. CDR3 residues: CASSRRDRKETQYF. For the CDR3, the DNA is TGTGCCAGCAGCCGCCGGGACAGGAAAGAGACCCAGTACTTC. Looking up the rest from reference TRBV11-3 and TRBJ2-5 gives the full variable domain: EAGVVQSPRYKIIEKKQPVAFWCNPISGHNTLYWYLQNLGQGPELLIRYENEEAVDDSQLPKDRFSAERLKGVDSTLKIQPAELGDSAVYLCASSRRDRKETQYFGPGTRLLVL.

The rearrangement joins TRBV5-4 to TRBJ2-5; 11 bases map to TRBD2. Germline V gene lookup returns CDR1 SGHNT and CDR2 YYREEE (reference sequence). J was trimmed by 5 bases and V by 1 base; bases with no gene match: 4. This CDR3 comprises 15 residues. The CDR3 loop is CASSLTSGGSETQYF. The CDR3 DNA is TGTGCCAGCAGCTTGACTAGCGGGGGATCGGAGACCCAGTACTTC.

In regard to this clone: Other DNA sequences in this specimen translate into the identical CDR3. This chain joins TRBV5-1 and TRBJ2-3; 12 bases align to TRBD2. J gave up 3 bases and V 0 bases, and 2 bases lay outside the gene matches. This CDR3 contains 16 residues. From germline, CDR1 is SGHRS and CDR2 YFSETQ. CDR3 sequence (DNA): TGCGCCAGCAGCTTGGGACTAGCGGGGGAAACAGATACGCAGTATTTT. This translates into CASSLGLAGETDTQYF. The variable domain in full, with the rest retrieved from reference TRBV5-1 and TRBJ2-3, is KAGVTQTPRYLIKTRGQQVTLSCSPISGHRSVSWYQQTPGQGLQFLFEYFSETQRNKGNFPGRFSGRQFSNSRSEMNVSTLELGDSALYLCASSLGLAGETDTQYFGPGTRLTVL.

V usage is TRBV10-3 and J usage is TRBJ2-7; tentatively, D is TRBD2 (6 bases). This CDR3 has 15 amino acids. Germline-derived CDR1 and CDR2 are ENHRY and SYGVKD. Trimming shortened V by 11 bases and J by 2 bases, and 22 bases separated the two germline ends. CDR3 in amino acids: CASKWEELGTYEQYF. The CDR3 bases are TGTGCCTCCAAGTGGGAGGAACTGGGGACCTACGAGCAGTACTTC.

The chain carries TRBV5-6 and TRBJ2-7; TRBD1 agrees at 10 bases. Trimming took 4 bases from V and 5 from J; bases not matched to a gene: 9. Germline lookup yields CDR1 SGHDT and CDR2 YYEEEE. The CDR3 has 15 residues. The CDR3 DNA sequence: TGTGCCAGCAGCCCGACAGGGGGCGAGTTCCACGAGCAGTACTTC. This encodes CASSPTGGEFHEQYF.

The chain couples TRBV3-1 (or the pseudogene TRBV3-2) to TRBJ1-2; 9 bases line up with TRBD1. CDR1 and CDR2 from the germline V gene are LGHDT and YNNKEL (reference sequence). The CDR3 loop spans 13 amino acids. The V and J ends lost 1 base and 7 bases, in that order; junction bases with no gene match: 1. In DNA, the CDR3 is TGTGCCAGCAGCCAAGGGGACAGGGCTGGCTACACCTTC. Protein product: CASSQGDRAGYTF.

The rearrangement links TRBV10-2 to TRBJ2-7; possible D gene TRBD2, 6 bases. The V end lost 5 bases, the J end lost 0 bases, and 11 bases lay between the germline ends. The germline CDR1 and CDR2 sequences are WSHSY and SAAADI. The CDR3 consists of 14 residues. CDR3 sequence (DNA): TGCGCCAGCAGTAATTGGAGGGCCTCCTACGAGCAGTACTTC. Its protein is CASSNWRASYEQYF.

For the CDR3, the DNA is TGTGCCAGCAGCTTAAAGGCCCGGACAGGGGGCGGAGATACGCAGTATTTT. Its protein product is CASSLKARTGGGDTQYF. This chain connects TRBV5-8 to TRBJ2-3, with 11 bases aligning to TRBD1. Germline CDR1 reads SGHTS; CDR2 reads YDEGEE. The J segment lost 5 bases and the V segment lost 2 bases, leaving 10 bases of the junction unmatched. This CDR3 region has 17 residues.

This chain uses TRBV25-1 with TRBJ2-2, with D perhaps TRBD2 (5 bases). Germline V gene lookup returns CDR1 MGHDK and CDR2 SYGVNS. This CDR3 has 13 amino acids. Trimming shortened V by 3 bases and J by 6 bases, and 8 bases separated the two germline ends. CDR3 amino acids: CASSDPRAGELFF. In nucleotides, the CDR3 is TGTGCCAGCAGTGATCCGAGGGCCGGGGAGCTGTTTTTT.

The genes are TRBV14 and TRBJ1-2; TRBD1 matches at 7 bases. J lost 7 bases, V lost 0 bases, and 5 bases had no gene match. The CDR3 is 14 residues long. CDR1 SGHDN and CDR2 FVKESK come from the germline V gene. The CDR3 bases are TGTGCCAGCAGCCAAGATTACCAGGGGGGTGGCTACACCTTC. Its protein is CASSQDYQGGGYTF.